This T cell receptor (beta chain) comes out of a study of pediatric ulcerative colitis. This CDR3 has 15 residues. In germline, CDR1 is SGHRS, CDR2 YFSETQ. Trimming shortened V by 4 bases and J by 1 base, and 11 bases separated the two germline ends. In the case of this clone: As yet, its antigen is unknown.

Study observations and caveats: This repertoire reflects total lymphocytes rather than subpopulations like regulatory T cells.

Produced via immunoSEQ multiplex PCR; TCRdb's table is partial and in-frame only. The sample carries about 32,000 clones, roughly four fifths recorded once. This TCR was recovered from a boy aged 10-17 years with severe ulcerative colitis. The sequenced material came from blood. The V and J genes are TRBV5-1 and TRBJ2-2; D assignment may be TRBD1 or TRBD2 (5 bases each). Here the CDR3 reads CASSLGARNTGELFF. The CDR3 DNA follows: TGCGCCAGCAGCCTCGGGGCGAGGAACACCGGGGAGCTGTTTTTT.